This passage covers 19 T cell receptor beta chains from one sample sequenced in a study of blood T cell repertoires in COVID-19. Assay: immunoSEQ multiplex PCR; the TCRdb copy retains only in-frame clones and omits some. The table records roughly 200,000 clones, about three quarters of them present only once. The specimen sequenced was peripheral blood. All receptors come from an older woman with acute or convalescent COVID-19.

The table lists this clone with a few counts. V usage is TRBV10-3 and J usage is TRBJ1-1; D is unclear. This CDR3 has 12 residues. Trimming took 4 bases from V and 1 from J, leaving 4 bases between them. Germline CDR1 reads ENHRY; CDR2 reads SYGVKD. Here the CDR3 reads CAISVQNTEAFF. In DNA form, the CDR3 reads TGTGCCATCAGTGTCCAGAACACTGAAGCTTTCTTT.

The CDR3 is CASSVFTGSGYTF. The CDR3 DNA reads TGTGCCAGTAGTGTCTTTACAGGTTCTGGCTACACCTTC. This chain links TRBV19 with TRBJ1-2, with D possibly TRBD1 on 5 matching bases. CDR1 and CDR2 (germline): LNHDA, SQIVND (reference sequence). This CDR3 is built from 13 residues. V dropped 5 bases and J dropped 7 bases, with 14 bases sitting between them.

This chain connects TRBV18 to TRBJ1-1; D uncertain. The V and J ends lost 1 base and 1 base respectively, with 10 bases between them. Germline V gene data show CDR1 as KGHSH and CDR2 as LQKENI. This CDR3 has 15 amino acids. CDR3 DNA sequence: TGTGCCAGCTCACCACTGACTATTGGGAACACTGAAGCTTTCTTT. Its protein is CASSPLTIGNTEAFF.

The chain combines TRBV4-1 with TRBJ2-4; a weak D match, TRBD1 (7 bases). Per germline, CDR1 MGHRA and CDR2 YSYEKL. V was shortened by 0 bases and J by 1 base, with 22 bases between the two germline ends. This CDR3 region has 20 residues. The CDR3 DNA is TGCGCCAGCAGCCAAGATCCGGGGGTGACAGGGACGGGGGCCAAAAACATTCAGTACTTC. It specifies CASSQDPGVTGTGAKNIQYF.

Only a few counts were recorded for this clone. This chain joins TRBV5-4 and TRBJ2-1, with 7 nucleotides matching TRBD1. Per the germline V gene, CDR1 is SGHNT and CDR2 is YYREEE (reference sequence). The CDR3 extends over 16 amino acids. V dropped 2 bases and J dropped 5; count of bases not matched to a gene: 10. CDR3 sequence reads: CASSFKGAKLNNEQFF. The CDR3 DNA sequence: TGTGCCAGCAGCTTTAAGGGGGCGAAGCTAAACAATGAGCAGTTCTTC.

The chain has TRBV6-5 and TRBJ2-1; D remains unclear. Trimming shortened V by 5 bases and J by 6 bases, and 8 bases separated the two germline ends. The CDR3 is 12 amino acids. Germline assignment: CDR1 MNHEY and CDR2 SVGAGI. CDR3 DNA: TGTGCCAGCAGTACGCCTAGCAATGAGCAGTTCTTC. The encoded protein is CASSTPSNEQFF.

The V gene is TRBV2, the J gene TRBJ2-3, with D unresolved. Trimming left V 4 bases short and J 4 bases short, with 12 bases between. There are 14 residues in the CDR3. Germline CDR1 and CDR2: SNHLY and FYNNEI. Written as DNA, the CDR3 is TGTGCCAGCAGTGTCCTAGGCGTGGCAGATACGCAGTATTTT. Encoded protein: CASSVLGVADTQYF.

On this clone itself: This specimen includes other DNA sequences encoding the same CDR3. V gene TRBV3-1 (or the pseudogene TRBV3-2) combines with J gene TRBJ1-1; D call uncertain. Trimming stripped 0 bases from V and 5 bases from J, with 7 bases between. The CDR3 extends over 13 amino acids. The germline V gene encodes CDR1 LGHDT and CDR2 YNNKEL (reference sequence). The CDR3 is CASSQDEGTEAFF. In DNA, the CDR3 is TGTGCCAGCAGCCAAGACGAGGGAACTGAAGCTTTCTTT.

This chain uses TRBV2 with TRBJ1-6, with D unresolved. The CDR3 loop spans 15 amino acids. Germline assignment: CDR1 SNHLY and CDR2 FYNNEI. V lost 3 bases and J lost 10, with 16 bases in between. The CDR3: CASSDVPSPVSPLHF. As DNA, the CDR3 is TGTGCCAGCAGTGACGTCCCCTCTCCGGTATCACCCCTCCACTTT.

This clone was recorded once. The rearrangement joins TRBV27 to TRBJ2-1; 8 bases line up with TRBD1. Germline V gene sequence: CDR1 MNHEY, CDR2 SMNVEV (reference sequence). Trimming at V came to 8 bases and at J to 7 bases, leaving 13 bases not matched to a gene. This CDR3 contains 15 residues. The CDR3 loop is CASGTLATGENEQFF. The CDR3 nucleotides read TGTGCCAGCGGGACTCTAGCGACAGGGGAAAATGAGCAGTTCTTC.

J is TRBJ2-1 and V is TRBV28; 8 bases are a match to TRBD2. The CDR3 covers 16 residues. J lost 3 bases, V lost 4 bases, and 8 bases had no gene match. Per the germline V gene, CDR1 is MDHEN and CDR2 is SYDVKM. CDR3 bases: TGTGCCAGCAGTTCCCTAACTAGCGGCAACTACAATGAGCAGTTCTTC. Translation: CASSSLTSGNYNEQFF.

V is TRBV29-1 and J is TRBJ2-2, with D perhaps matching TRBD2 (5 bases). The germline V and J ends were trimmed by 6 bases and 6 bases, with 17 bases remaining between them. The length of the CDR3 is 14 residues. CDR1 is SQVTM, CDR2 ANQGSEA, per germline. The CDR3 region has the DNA TGCAGCGTCGGGGTGGATAGGAGTTCCGGGGAGCTGTTTTTT. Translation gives CSVGVDRSSGELFF.

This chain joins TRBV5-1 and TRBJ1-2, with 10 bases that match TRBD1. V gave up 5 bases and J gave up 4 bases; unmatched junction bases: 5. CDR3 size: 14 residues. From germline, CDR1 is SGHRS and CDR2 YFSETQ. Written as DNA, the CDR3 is TGCGCCAGCAGTTTCGACAGGGGGCCCTATGGCTACACCTTC. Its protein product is CASSFDRGPYGYTF.

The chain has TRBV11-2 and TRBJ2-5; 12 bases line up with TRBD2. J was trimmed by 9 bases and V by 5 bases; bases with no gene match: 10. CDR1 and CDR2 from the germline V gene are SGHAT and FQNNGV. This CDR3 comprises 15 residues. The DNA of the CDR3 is TGTGCCAGCAGCCCCTTCGGACTAGCGGGATCGGCCCAGTACTTC. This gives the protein CASSPFGLAGSAQYF. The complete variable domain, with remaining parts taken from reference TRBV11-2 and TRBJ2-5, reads EAGVAQSPRYKIIEKRQSVAFWCNPISGHATLYWYQQILGQGPKLLIQFQNNGVVDDSQLPKDRFSAERLKGVDSTLKIQPAKLEDSAVYLCASSPFGLAGSAQYFGPGTRLLVL.

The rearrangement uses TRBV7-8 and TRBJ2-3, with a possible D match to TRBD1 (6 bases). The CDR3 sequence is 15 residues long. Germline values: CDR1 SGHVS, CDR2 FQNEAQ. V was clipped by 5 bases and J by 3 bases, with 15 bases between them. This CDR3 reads CASSPGTPATDTQYF. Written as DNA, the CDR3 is TGTGCCAGCAGCCCCGGGACACCCGCTACAGATACGCAGTATTTT.

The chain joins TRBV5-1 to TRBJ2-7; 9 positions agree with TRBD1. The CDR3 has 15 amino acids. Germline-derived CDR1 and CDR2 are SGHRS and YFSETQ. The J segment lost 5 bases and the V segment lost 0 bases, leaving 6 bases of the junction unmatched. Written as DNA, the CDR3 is TGCGCCAGCAGCTTGGCGGGACAGGGTGTCCACGAGCAGTACTTC. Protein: CASSLAGQGVHEQYF.

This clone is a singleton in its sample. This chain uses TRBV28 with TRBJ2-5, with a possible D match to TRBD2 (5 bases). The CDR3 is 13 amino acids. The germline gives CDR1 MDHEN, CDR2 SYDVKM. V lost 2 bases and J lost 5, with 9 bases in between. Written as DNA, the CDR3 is TGTGCCAGCAGTTTAGCGTCGGGGGAGACCCAGTACTTC. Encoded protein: CASSLASGETQYF.

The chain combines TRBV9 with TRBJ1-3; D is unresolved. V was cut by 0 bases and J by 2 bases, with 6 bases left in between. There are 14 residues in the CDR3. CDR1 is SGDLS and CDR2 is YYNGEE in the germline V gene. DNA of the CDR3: TGTGCCAGCAGCGTAGATCTCGCTGGAAACACCATATATTTT. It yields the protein CASSVDLAGNTIYF.

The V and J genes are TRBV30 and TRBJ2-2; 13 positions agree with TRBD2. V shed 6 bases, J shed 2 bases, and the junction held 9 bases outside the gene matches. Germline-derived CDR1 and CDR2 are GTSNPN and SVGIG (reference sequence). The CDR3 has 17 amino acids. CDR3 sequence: CACKQTSGRANTGELFF. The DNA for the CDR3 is TGTGCCTGCAAACAAACTAGCGGGAGGGCTAACACCGGGGAGCTGTTTTTT.